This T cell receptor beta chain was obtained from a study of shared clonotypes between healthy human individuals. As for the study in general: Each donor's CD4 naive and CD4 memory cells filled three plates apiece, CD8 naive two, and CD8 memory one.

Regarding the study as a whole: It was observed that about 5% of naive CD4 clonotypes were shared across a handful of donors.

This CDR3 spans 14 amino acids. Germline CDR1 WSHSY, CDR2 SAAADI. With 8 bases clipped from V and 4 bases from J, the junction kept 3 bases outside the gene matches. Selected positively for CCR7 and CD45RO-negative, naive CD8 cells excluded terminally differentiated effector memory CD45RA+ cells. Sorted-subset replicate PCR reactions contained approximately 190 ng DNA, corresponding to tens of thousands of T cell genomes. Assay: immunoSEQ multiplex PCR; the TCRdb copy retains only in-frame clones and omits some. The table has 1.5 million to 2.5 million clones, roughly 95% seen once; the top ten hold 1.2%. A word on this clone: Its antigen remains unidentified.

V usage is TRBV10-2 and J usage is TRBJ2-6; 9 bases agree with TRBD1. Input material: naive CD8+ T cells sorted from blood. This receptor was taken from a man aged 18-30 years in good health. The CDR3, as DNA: TGCGCCAGCCGGACAGGGGCCGGGGCCAACGTCCTGACTTTC. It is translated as CASRTGAGANVLTF.